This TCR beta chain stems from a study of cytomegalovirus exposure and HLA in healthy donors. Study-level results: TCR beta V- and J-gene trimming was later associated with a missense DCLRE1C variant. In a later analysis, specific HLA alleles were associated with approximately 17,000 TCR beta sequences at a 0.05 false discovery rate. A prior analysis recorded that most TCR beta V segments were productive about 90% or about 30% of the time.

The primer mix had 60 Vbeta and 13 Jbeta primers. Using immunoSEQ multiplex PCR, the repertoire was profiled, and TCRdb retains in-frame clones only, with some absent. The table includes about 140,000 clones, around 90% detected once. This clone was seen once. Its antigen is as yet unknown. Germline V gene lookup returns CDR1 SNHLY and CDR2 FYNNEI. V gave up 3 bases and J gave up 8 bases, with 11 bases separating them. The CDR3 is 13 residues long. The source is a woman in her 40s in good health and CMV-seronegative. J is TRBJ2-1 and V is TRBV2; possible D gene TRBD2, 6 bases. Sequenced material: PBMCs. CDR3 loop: CASSEDWEDEQFF. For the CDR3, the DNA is TGTGCCAGCAGTGAGGATTGGGAGGATGAGCAGTTCTTC.